The 20 T cell receptor beta chains given below trace back to one sample, sequenced in a study of chemoradiotherapy in HPV16-positive cancers. Produced via immunoSEQ multiplex PCR; TCRdb's table is partial and in-frame only. The sample consists of over 7,000 clones, over 75% of them appearing once. This sample comprised tumor tissue, obtained from a patient who underwent chemoradiotherapy. These receptor sequences come from a human donor with HPV-associated anogenital cancer.

The chain links TRBV19 to TRBJ2-3; 7 bases fit TRBD2. The length of the CDR3 is 15 residues. Germline CDR1 is LNHDA and CDR2 is SQIVND (reference sequence). V shed 6 bases and J 2 bases; nucleotides not matched to a gene: 8. The CDR3 region is CASSLGLVFTDTQYF. Written as DNA, the CDR3 is TGTGCCAGTAGCCTCGGACTAGTGTTCACAGATACGCAGTATTTT.

This chain joins TRBV27 and TRBJ2-7, with 7 nucleotides matching TRBD1. This CDR3 has 14 residues. The germline V gene encodes CDR1 MNHEY and CDR2 SMNVEV (reference sequence). The J segment lost 1 base and the V segment lost 3 bases, leaving 3 bases of the junction unmatched. CDR3 DNA sequence: TGTGCCAGCAGTTTGACAGGGTGGTCCTACGAGCAGTACTTC. Translation: CASSLTGWSYEQYF.

The gene calls are TRBV5-1 and TRBJ1-6, with D perhaps TRBD1 (5 bases). The CDR3 totals 16 residues. Germline V gene sequence: CDR1 SGHRS, CDR2 YFSETQ. Trimming removed 5 bases from V and 1 base from J, with 13 bases in between. CDR3 protein: CASRAGGYSYNSPLHF. Written as DNA, the CDR3 is TGCGCCAGCAGGGCCGGGGGTTATTCCTATAATTCACCCCTCCACTTT.

The V gene is TRBV25-1, the J gene TRBJ2-2; D remains ambiguous. Germline V gene lookup returns CDR1 MGHDK and CDR2 SYGVNS. Deletions cut 1 base from V and 1 base from J, with 10 bases between. The CDR3 is made up of 16 amino acids. As DNA, the CDR3 is TGTGCCAGCAGTGAATTGCCGGGCATGAACACCGGGGAGCTGTTTTTT. Encoded protein: CASSELPGMNTGELFF.

DNA for the CDR3: TGTGCCAGCAGCTTAGAATCCAATCAGCCCCAGCATTTT. This translates into CASSLESNQPQHF. The rearrangement joins TRBV7-9 to TRBJ1-5; D is uncertain. Germline-derived CDR1 and CDR2 are SEHNR and FQNEAQ (reference sequence). The CDR3 consists of 13 residues. V lost 1 base to trimming and J lost 3 bases, with 4 bases between them.

The CDR3 DNA sequence: TGTGCCAGCAGCTTAGATCAAGGGTGGCAGGGGCGCCGAGAGACCCAGTACTTC. It codes for CASSLDQGWQGRRETQYF. The rearrangement links TRBV7-2 to TRBJ2-5; possible D gene TRBD1, 6 bases. Looked up from germline, CDR1 is SGHTA and CDR2 is FQGNSA. CDR3 length equals 18 residues. Trimming left V 1 base short and J 4 bases short, with 22 bases between.

This clone occurred once. The chain's CDR3 is CASSDGVVPYNEQFF. The CDR3 region has the DNA TGTGCCAGCAGTGACGGGGTTGTCCCCTACAATGAGCAGTTCTTC. The chain links TRBV2 to TRBJ2-1; D perhaps matches TRBD2 (5 bases). The CDR3 loop spans 15 amino acids. The V and J ends lost 3 bases and 2 bases respectively, with 11 bases between them. Germline V gives CDR1 SNHLY, CDR2 FYNNEI.

This chain connects TRBV5-1 to TRBJ1-1; 8 bases match TRBD1. Per germline, CDR1 SGHRS and CDR2 YFSETQ. The ends lost 5 bases at V and 1 base at J; junction bases unmatched: 10. CDR3 length equals 16 residues. CDR3 in DNA: TGCGCCAGCAGATTTTTAGCCGGGACAGGGAACACTGAAGCTTTCTTT. Translation gives CASRFLAGTGNTEAFF.

The chain employs TRBV28 and TRBJ2-2; TRBD2 agrees at 7 bases. The junction had 10 bases not matched to a gene; V was cut back by 4 bases and J by 5 bases. CDR3 length: 16 residues. From germline, CDR1 is MDHEN and CDR2 SYDVKM. CDR3 residues: CASSSPGGYNTGELFF. CDR3 in DNA: TGTGCCAGCAGTTCACCCGGGGGGTATAATACCGGGGAGCTGTTTTTT.

The J gene is TRBJ1-1, the V gene TRBV10-3, with D maybe TRBD1 (5 bases). The CDR3 is made up of 12 amino acids. The V end lost 8 bases, the J end lost 6 bases, and 13 bases lay between the germline ends. Germline V gives CDR1 ENHRY, CDR2 SYGVKD. The CDR3 nucleotides read TGTGCCATCGGACAAGGAGTCGCTGAAGCTTTCTTT. Protein: CAIGQGVAEAFF.

The chain is built from TRBV7-9 and TRBJ2-1; 7 bases fit TRBD2. Germline V gene data show CDR1 as SEHNR and CDR2 as FQNEAQ (reference sequence). J was trimmed by 11 bases and V by 4 bases; bases with no gene match: 8. The CDR3 spans 13 residues. The CDR3 here is CASSSVGEGKQFF. CDR3 DNA: TGTGCCAGCAGCTCCGTAGGGGAGGGTAAGCAGTTCTTC.

The chain couples TRBV28 to TRBJ2-1, with D possibly TRBD2 on 5 matching bases. Per germline, CDR1 MDHEN and CDR2 SYDVKM. Trimming shortened V by 4 bases and J by 8 bases, and 6 bases separated the two germline ends. This CDR3 has 11 amino acids. The DNA of the CDR3 is TGTGCCAGCAGTTCGGGGTATGAGCAGTTCTTC. Protein sequence: CASSSGYEQFF.

J is TRBJ1-2 and V is TRBV19, with 9 positions matching TRBD1. V was pared by 8 bases and J by 0 bases, with 13 bases of the junction left unmatched. This CDR3 spans 17 amino acids. The germline V gene has CDR1 LNHDA and CDR2 SQIVND (reference sequence). The CDR3 region has the DNA TGTGCCAGTCTTGAATTTGGGACAGGGAGGACTAACTATGGCTACACCTTC. The encoded protein is CASLEFGTGRTNYGYTF.

This clone appeared once. This chain connects TRBV29-1 to TRBJ1-2, with no clear D. Germline CDR1 reads SQVTM; CDR2 reads ANQGSEA. V gave up 2 bases and J gave up 8 bases, with 9 bases separating them. The CDR3 runs 11 residues. As DNA, the CDR3 is TGCAGCGTTGAATCTGGGGAGGGCTACACCTTC. This gives the protein CSVESGEGYTF.

The genes are TRBV28 and TRBJ1-2; the D is unclear. Germline-derived CDR1 and CDR2 are MDHEN and SYDVKM. V gave up 1 base and J gave up 4 bases, with 16 bases separating them. The CDR3 has 16 amino acids. The CDR3 region is CASSLYMGMKSYGYTF. In DNA form, the CDR3 reads TGTGCCAGCAGTTTATATATGGGGATGAAAAGCTATGGCTACACCTTC.

The CDR3 bases are TGTGCCAGCAGCTTAGAGCTGGGGGAGCAGTACGTC. Its protein product is CASSLELGEQYV. V usage is TRBV11-2 and J usage is TRBJ2-7; no definite D call. Deletions cut 0 bases from V and 7 bases from J, with 7 bases between. This CDR3 is 12 amino acids long. CDR1 and CDR2 (germline): SGHAT, FQNNGV.

The genes are TRBV7-2 and TRBJ2-1; possible D gene TRBD2, 6 bases. Germline V gene sequence: CDR1 SGHTA, CDR2 FQGNSA. The CDR3 has 14 residues. The V end lost 5 bases, the J end lost 7 bases, and 15 bases lay between the germline ends. The CDR3 region has the DNA TGTGCCAGCAGCCCCCGGGGGATCGGGAATGAGCAGTTCTTC. This gives the protein CASSPRGIGNEQFF. The complete variable domain, with remaining parts taken from reference TRBV7-2 and TRBJ2-1, reads GAGVSQSPSNKVTEKGKDVELRCDPISGHTALYWYRQSLGQGLEFLIYFQGNSAPDKSGLPSDRFSAERTGGSVSTLTIQRTQQEDSAVYLCASSPRGIGNEQFFGPGTRLTVL.

The chain has TRBV5-1 and TRBJ2-3; 7 bases align to TRBD2. Germline V gene lookup returns CDR1 SGHRS and CDR2 YFSETQ. J lost 3 bases, V lost 0 bases, and 7 bases had no gene match. CDR3 length: 16 residues. CDR3 nucleotides: TGCGCCAGCAGCTTGGCGCTAGCGGAGTATACAGATACGCAGTATTTT. Translation gives CASSLALAEYTDTQYF.

The V call is TRBV5-1, the J call TRBJ1-3, with 9 bases fitting TRBD1. The CDR3 consists of 15 residues. The junction had 3 bases not matched to a gene; V was cut back by 1 base and J by 4 bases. Looked up from germline, CDR1 is SGHRS and CDR2 is YFSETQ. CDR3 region: CASSLSTGGGNTIYF. The CDR3 DNA reads TGCGCCAGCAGCTTGAGCACAGGGGGCGGAAACACCATATATTTT.

This chain uses TRBV19 with TRBJ2-7, with D maybe TRBD2 (5 bases). Germline V gene data show CDR1 as LNHDA and CDR2 as SQIVND (reference sequence). V was pared by 5 bases and J by 0 bases, with 8 bases between. This CDR3 has 13 amino acids. CDR3 protein: CASSVGLSYEQYF. CDR3 nucleotides: TGTGCCAGTAGTGTTGGACTCTCCTACGAGCAGTACTTC. Full variable domain (outside the CDR3, taken from reference TRBV19 and TRBJ2-7): DGGITQSPKYLFRKEGQNVTLSCEQNLNHDAMYWYRQDPGQGLRLIYYSQIVNDFQKGDIAEGYSVSREKKESFPLTVTSAQKNPTAFYLCASSVGLSYEQYFGPGTRLTVT.